This record covers a single T cell receptor (beta chain). The antigen is undetermined. The J segment lost 2 bases and the V segment lost 4 bases, leaving 6 bases of the junction unmatched. This CDR3 has 14 amino acids. CDR1 and CDR2 (germline): SGHNT, YYREEE (reference sequence). Several immunoSEQ plates received, in even portions, the genomic DNA of each subset. TCRdb keeps only in-frame clones here, not all; method: immunoSEQ multiplex PCR. The profile covers about 2 million clones, with over 85% appearing a single time and around 1% taken by the ten largest. Naive CD8 cells lacked CD45RO, underwent positive selection for CCR7 and left out terminally differentiated effector memory CD45RA+ cells. The sample originates from a study of shared clonotypes between healthy human individuals. Whole-study results and caveats: Sequencing depth was expected to influence donor clonotype sharing.

The TCR sequence derives from a man aged 18 to 29 in good health. This sequence joins TRBV5-4 and TRBJ2-7; 7 bases are shared with TRBD1. Sequenced sample: naive CD8+ T cells sorted from blood. CDR3 nucleotides: TGTGCCAGCAGCGACCGGGACAGCACCTACGAGCAGTACTTC. This gives the protein CASSDRDSTYEQYF.